This T cell receptor beta chain was observed in a study of T-cell memory formation after mild COVID-19. General observations from the study: Mostly located in CM and EM were contracting CD4+ clones, with contracting CD8+ clones located in EMRA. Clonal second-wave expansions that peaked on day 37 had unconfirmed SARS-CoV-2 specificity.

The germline gives CDR1 DFQATT, CDR2 SNEGSKA (reference sequence). CDR3 length equals 12 residues. With 3 bases removed from V and 4 bases from J, the gap between germline ends came to 7 bases. 5'RACE primed at constant segments yielded TCR alpha and TCR beta cDNA libraries bearing sample barcodes and UMIs. TCRdb recomputed calls from the 5' RACE reads with MiXCR, one row per CDR3 protein. The sample shows approximately 490,000 distinct CDR3 sequences, roughly 22% of them seen only once. This clonotype has more than one count but fewer than ten. As yet, its antigen is unknown. This clonotype originated in an adult woman who had mild COVID-19 (a few samples of this study predate the infection). Cell type and time point are not known. The chain uses TRBV20-1 and TRBJ1-3; weak D call: TRBD1 (5 bases). The source material was PBMCs or a T cell subset sorted from them (not recorded which). The CDR3 bases are TGCAGTGCTAGTTGGGACGGAAACACCATATATTTT. Its translation: CSASWDGNTIYF.